These 10 T cell receptor beta chains came from one sample sequenced in a study of cytomegalovirus exposure and HLA in healthy donors. The table came from immunoSEQ multiplex PCR; TCRdb's copy has only in-frame clones and leaves some out. The sample lists roughly 65,000 clones; about nine tenths were seen once. The sample comprised PBMCs. The receptor source for this set is a young man in good health and CMV-seronegative.

The chain has TRBV27 and TRBJ2-7, with 8 bases matching TRBD2. V lost 6 bases and J lost 4; bases outside the gene matches: 8. The CDR3 extends over 14 amino acids. CDR1 MNHEY and CDR2 SMNVEV come from the germline V gene (reference sequence). CDR3 DNA: TGTGCCAGCAGCCCACGGGGGGGGATGTACGAGCAGTACTTC. This codes for CASSPRGGMYEQYF.

The chain couples TRBV12-5 to TRBJ2-3; possibly TRBD2 for D (6 bases). The V gene's germline CDR1 is LGHNT and CDR2 FRNRAP. Trimming left V 6 bases short and J 2 bases short, with 12 bases between. This CDR3 comprises 14 residues. This CDR3 is CASGPAGLTDTQYF. The DNA for the CDR3 is TGTGCTAGTGGGCCGGCGGGACTCACAGATACGCAGTATTTT.

Written as DNA, the CDR3 is TGTGCCAGCAGCGTCGGGCTGGGGAGGGGGGGGCAAGAGACCCAGTACTTC. It codes for CASSVGLGRGGQETQYF. The V and J genes are TRBV9 and TRBJ2-5; tentative D call: TRBD2 (7 bases). The V gene's germline CDR1 is SGDLS and CDR2 YYNGEE. The ends were cut back, 2 bases at V and 2 bases at J, with 19 bases in the middle. The CDR3 totals 17 residues.

V and J are TRBV27 and TRBJ1-4; D is ambiguous. In germline, CDR1 is MNHEY, CDR2 SMNVEV (reference sequence). The CDR3 spans 15 residues. V was pared by 3 bases and J by 0 bases, with 8 bases between. The CDR3 is CASSLRAATNEKLFF. CDR3 nucleotides: TGTGCCAGCAGTTTGAGGGCTGCAACTAATGAAAAACTGTTTTTT.

This clone was picked up one time. V gene TRBV2 combines with J gene TRBJ2-6; 9 bases fit TRBD1. The CDR3 is 18 amino acids. Trimming cost V 3 bases and J 3 bases; bases outside gene matches: 9. Germline values: CDR1 SNHLY, CDR2 FYNNEI. The CDR3 nucleotides read TGTGCCAGCAGTGATCGGAGAAGGACAGGGGTTGGGGCCAACGTCCTGACTTTC. This sequence encodes CASSDRRRTGVGANVLTF.

This clone was seen only once. The rearrangement uses TRBV27 and TRBJ2-7; no clear D. The CDR3 contains 14 residues. Germline V CDR1 and CDR2: MNHEY, SMNVEV (reference sequence). V was clipped by 5 bases and J by 9 bases, with 20 bases between them. This CDR3 reads CASSPPPGSMVQYF. CDR3 sequence (DNA): TGTGCCAGCAGTCCCCCCCCAGGCTCGATGGTGCAGTACTTC.

The chain has TRBV5-5 and TRBJ1-1, with D possibly matching TRBD1 (5 bases). The V end lost 6 bases, the J end lost 5 bases, and 17 bases lay between the germline ends. The length of the CDR3 is 14 residues. Germline CDR1 SGHKS, CDR2 YYEKEE (reference sequence). CDR3 in DNA: TGTGCCAGCAACCTGGCCGGGGGGGGGACTGAAGCTTTCTTT. Protein product: CASNLAGGGTEAFF.

This CDR3 reads CASSLNDRVEKAFF. The CDR3 DNA reads as TGTGCCAGCAGCTTAAACGACAGGGTGGAGAAAGCTTTCTTT. This chain uses TRBV7-2 with TRBJ1-1; 7 bases align to TRBD1. Germline V gene lookup returns CDR1 SGHTA and CDR2 FQGNSA. The CDR3 is 14 residues long. The V segment lost 2 bases and the J segment 9 bases; nucleotides outside the gene matches: 9.

The chain links TRBV5-1 to TRBJ2-4, with D tentatively TRBD2 (5 bases). CDR1 is SGHRS and CDR2 is YFSETQ in the germline V gene. The CDR3 consists of 15 residues. V was pared by 0 bases and J by 0 bases, with 7 bases between. Written as DNA, the CDR3 is TGCGCCAGCAGCTTGGGAGGAGGAGCCAAAAACATTCAGTACTTC. Encoded protein: CASSLGGGAKNIQYF. Together with reference TRBV5-1 and TRBJ2-4, the CDR3 gives the full variable domain: KAGVTQTPRYLIKTRGQQVTLSCSPISGHRSVSWYQQTPGQGLQFLFEYFSETQRNKGNFPGRFSGRQFSNSRSEMNVSTLELGDSALYLCASSLGGGAKNIQYFGAGTRLSVL.

Remarks on this clone: The identical CDR3 is also encoded by other nucleotide sequences in the sample. The chain recombines TRBV5-1 with TRBJ2-3; 12 nucleotides line up with TRBD2. The CDR3 runs 17 residues. Trimming took 3 bases from V and 9 from J; bases not matched to a gene: 14. Per the germline V gene, CDR1 is SGHRS and CDR2 is YFSETQ. As DNA, the CDR3 is TGCGCCAGCAGCTACAGACTAGCGGGAGAGAGATTGACCACGCAGTATTTT. It is translated as CASSYRLAGERLTTQYF. Based on the CDR3 plus reference TRBV5-1 and TRBJ2-3, the full variable domain is KAGVTQTPRYLIKTRGQQVTLSCSPISGHRSVSWYQQTPGQGLQFLFEYFSETQRNKGNFPGRFSGRQFSNSRSEMNVSTLELGDSALYLCASSYRLAGERLTTQYFGPGTRLTVL.